Reported below is one T cell receptor beta chain. Its specificity is unknown. The data derive from a study of T cell responses to AZD1222 COVID-19 vaccine. Produced via immunoSEQ multiplex PCR; TCRdb's table is partial and in-frame only. The table includes fewer than 120,000 clones, 85% to 90% detected once. V lost 1 base to trimming and J lost 6 bases, with 15 bases between them. Germline values: CDR1 SGHRS, CDR2 YFSETQ. The CDR3 has 15 amino acids. Study-wide results and caveats: Repertoires were obtained only post-peak T cell response. Among spike-specific TCRs, nearly half reportedly target unmutated variant regions.

The V gene is TRBV5-1, the J gene TRBJ2-3; possibly TRBD1 or TRBD2 for D (5 bases each). This TCR was sampled from an adult who received the AZD1222 COVID-19 vaccine. The specimen was peripheral blood, collected 28 days after the second AZD1222 dose. The DNA of the CDR3 is TGCGCCAGCAGCTTGTCGGGGCAGTGGGTGGATACGCAGTATTTT. Encoded protein: CASSLSGQWVDTQYF.